One TCR beta chain is described in this entry. Profiled with immunoSEQ multiplex PCR; TCRdb holds only in-frame clones, not every one. Of tens of thousands of clones in the sample, 82% were seen once. Trimming stripped 2 bases from V and 2 bases from J, with 13 bases between. Germline V lookup: CDR1 SGHRS, CDR2 YFSETQ. The CDR3 has 15 amino acids. This sample stems from a study of blood T cell repertoires in COVID-19. About the research overall: From the United States, Italy and Spain came samples of acute and convalescent COVID-19. Nucleic acid was either cDNA or gDNA, and it came from T cells, B-cell-depleted T cells, or PBMCs.

The clonotype was recovered from a man aged 40-49 years with acute or convalescent COVID-19. The chain employs TRBV5-1 and TRBJ2-5; D unclear. The specimen sequenced was peripheral blood. CDR3 sequence reads: CASSFAAATQETQYF. CDR3 DNA sequence: TGCGCCAGCAGCTTTGCGGCAGCAACACAAGAGACCCAGTACTTC. Full variable domain (remainder filled in from reference TRBV5-1 and TRBJ2-5): KAGVTQTPRYLIKTRGQQVTLSCSPISGHRSVSWYQQTPGQGLQFLFEYFSETQRNKGNFPGRFSGRQFSNSRSEMNVSTLELGDSALYLCASSFAAATQETQYFGPGTRLLVL.